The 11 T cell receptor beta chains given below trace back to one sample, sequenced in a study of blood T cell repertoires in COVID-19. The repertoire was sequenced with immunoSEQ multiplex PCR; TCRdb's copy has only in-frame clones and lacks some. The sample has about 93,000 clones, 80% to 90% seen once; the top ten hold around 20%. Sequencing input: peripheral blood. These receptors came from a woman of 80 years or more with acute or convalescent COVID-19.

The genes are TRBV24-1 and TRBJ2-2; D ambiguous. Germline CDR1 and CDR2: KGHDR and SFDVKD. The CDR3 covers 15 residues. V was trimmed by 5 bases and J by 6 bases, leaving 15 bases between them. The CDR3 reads CATSGQLGSPGELFF. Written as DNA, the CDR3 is TGTGCCACCAGTGGCCAGCTAGGAAGCCCCGGGGAGCTGTTTTTT.

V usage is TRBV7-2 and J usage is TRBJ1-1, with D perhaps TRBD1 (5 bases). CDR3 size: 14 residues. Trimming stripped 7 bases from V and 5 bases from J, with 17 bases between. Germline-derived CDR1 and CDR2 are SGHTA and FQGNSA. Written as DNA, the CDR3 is TGTGCCAGCACCCAAACCGGCGGGGGAACTGAAGCTTTCTTT. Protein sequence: CASTQTGGGTEAFF. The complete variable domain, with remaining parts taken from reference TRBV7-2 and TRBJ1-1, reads GAGVSQSPSNKVTEKGKDVELRCDPISGHTALYWYRQSLGQGLEFLIYFQGNSAPDKSGLPSDRFSAERTGGSVSTLTIQRTQQEDSAVYLCASTQTGGGTEAFFGQGTRLTVV.

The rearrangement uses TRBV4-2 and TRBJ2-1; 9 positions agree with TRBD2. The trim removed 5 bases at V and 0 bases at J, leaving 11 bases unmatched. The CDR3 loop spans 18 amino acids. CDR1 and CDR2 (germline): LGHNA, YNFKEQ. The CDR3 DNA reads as TGTGCCAGCAGCTTAAGGGGCGGGGGGGCGCGCTCCTACAATGAGCAGTTCTTC. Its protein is CASSLRGGGARSYNEQFF.

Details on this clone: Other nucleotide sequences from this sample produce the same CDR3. The CDR3 nucleotides are TGTGCCAGCAGCCTCCAAGAGACCCAGTACTTC. Protein: CASSLQETQYF. This sequence joins TRBV12-3 or TRBV12-4 and TRBJ2-5; D uncertain. The CDR3 has 11 residues. Trimming left V 6 bases short and J 1 base short, with 3 bases between.

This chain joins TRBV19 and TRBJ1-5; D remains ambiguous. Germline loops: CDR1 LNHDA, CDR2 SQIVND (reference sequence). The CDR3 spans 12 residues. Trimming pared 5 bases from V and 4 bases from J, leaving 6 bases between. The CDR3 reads CASSRWNQPQHF. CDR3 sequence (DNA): TGTGCCAGTAGTCGGTGGAATCAGCCCCAGCATTTT.

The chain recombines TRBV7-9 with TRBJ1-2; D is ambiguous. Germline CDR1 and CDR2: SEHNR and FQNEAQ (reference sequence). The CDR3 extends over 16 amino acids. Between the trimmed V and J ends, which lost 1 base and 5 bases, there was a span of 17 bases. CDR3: CASSLGTAPHQYGYTF. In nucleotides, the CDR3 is TGTGCCAGCAGCTTAGGCACCGCCCCTCACCAGTATGGCTACACCTTC.

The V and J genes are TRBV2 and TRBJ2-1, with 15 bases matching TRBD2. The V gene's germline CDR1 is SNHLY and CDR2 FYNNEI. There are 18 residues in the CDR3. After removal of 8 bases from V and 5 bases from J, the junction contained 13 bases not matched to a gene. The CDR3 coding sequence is TGTGCCAGCGCCGGCGGACTAGCGGGGGGGCTTGGGCACAATGAGCAGTTCTTC. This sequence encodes CASAGGLAGGLGHNEQFF.

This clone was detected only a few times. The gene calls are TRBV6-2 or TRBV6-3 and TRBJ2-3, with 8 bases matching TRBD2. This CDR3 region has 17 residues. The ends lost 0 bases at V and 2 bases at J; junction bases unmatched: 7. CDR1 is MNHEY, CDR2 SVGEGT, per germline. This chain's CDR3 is CASSYSIGGGPTDTQYF. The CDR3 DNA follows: TGTGCCAGCAGTTACTCGATCGGGGGGGGGCCCACAGATACGCAGTATTTT.

The CDR3: CATSDLSRQGGCGYTF. The CDR3 bases are TGTGCCACCAGTGATTTGAGCAGGCAGGGTGGCTGCGGCTACACCTTC. The chain employs TRBV24-1 and TRBJ1-2, with D possibly being TRBD1 (5 bases). V was cut by 0 bases and J by 8 bases, with 18 bases left in between. This CDR3 has 16 amino acids. CDR1 KGHDR and CDR2 SFDVKD come from the germline V gene.

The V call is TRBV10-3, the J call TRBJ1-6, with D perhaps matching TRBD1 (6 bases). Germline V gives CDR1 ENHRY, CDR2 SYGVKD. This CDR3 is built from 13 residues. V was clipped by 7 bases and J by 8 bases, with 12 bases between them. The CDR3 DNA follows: TGTGCCATCACGGGCAGGGGAGATTCACCCCTCCACTTT. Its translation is CAITGRGDSPLHF.

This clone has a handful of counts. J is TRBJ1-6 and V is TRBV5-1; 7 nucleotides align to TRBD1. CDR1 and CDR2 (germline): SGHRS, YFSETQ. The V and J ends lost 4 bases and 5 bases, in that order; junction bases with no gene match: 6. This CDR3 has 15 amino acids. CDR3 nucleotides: TGCGCCAGCAGCGTAGACAGGGTCGATAATTCACCCCTCCACTTT. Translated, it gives CASSVDRVDNSPLHF. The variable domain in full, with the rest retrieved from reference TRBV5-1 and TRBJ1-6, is KAGVTQTPRYLIKTRGQQVTLSCSPISGHRSVSWYQQTPGQGLQFLFEYFSETQRNKGNFPGRFSGRQFSNSRSEMNVSTLELGDSALYLCASSVDRVDNSPLHFGNGTRLTVT.